A single sample gave rise to the 17 T cell receptor beta chains below, sequenced in a study of Ad26.COV2.S vaccination and SARS-CoV-2 variants. The treatment is: roughly 19 received Ad26.COV2.S at low or high dose, single or two shots; several received placebo; per-sample allocation not given. Samples were taken on day 63 after the first vaccine or placebo injection. Measured with immunoSEQ multiplex PCR; TCRdb has only the in-frame clones, and not every one. Among roughly 350,000 clones, around 86% were seen once, and the ten largest hold approximately 3.6%. The source material was peripheral blood, sampled in a trial of Ad26.COV2.S vaccine versus placebo. The receptors here all came from a person aged 18 to 59 who received the Ad26.COV2.S COVID-19 vaccine or a placebo.

The V gene is TRBV29-1, the J gene TRBJ2-5; D remains ambiguous. Germline V CDR1 and CDR2: SQVTM, ANQGSEA. Trimming pared 6 bases from V and 5 bases from J, leaving 13 bases between. The CDR3 totals 12 residues. DNA of the CDR3: TGCAGCGTCATCCAGGAATGGGAGACCCAGTACTTC. This sequence encodes CSVIQEWETQYF.

The rearrangement links TRBV7-2 to TRBJ2-1; no firm D call. The ends were cut back, 5 bases at V and 5 bases at J, with 19 bases in the middle. The length of the CDR3 is 16 residues. Germline V gene data show CDR1 as SGHTA and CDR2 as FQGNSA. This CDR3 reads CASSPTSSMRNNEQFF. The CDR3, as DNA: TGTGCCAGCAGCCCTACGAGTAGCATGAGGAACAATGAGCAGTTCTTC.

The chain carries TRBV3-1 (or the pseudogene TRBV3-2) and TRBJ2-7, with 7 bases fitting TRBD2. CDR3 length equals 14 residues. Looked up from germline, CDR1 is LGHDT and CDR2 is YNNKEL (reference sequence). V shed 0 bases and J 6 bases; nucleotides not matched to a gene: 5. The CDR3 reads CASSQDGGGGEQYF. CDR3 nucleotides: TGTGCCAGCAGCCAAGATGGTGGGGGGGGCGAGCAGTACTTC.

The rearrangement joins TRBV10-3 to TRBJ2-1; TRBD2 agrees at 9 bases. CDR1 is ENHRY and CDR2 is SYGVKD in the germline V gene. J was trimmed by 4 bases and V by 4 bases; bases with no gene match: 5. CDR3 size: 15 residues. The CDR3 bases are TGTGCCATCAGTGCGGGTAGCGGGGGTTACAATGAGCAGTTCTTC. This codes for CAISAGSGGYNEQFF.

The rearrangement uses TRBV5-6 and TRBJ2-5, with 7 bases that match TRBD2. J was trimmed by 5 bases and V by 0 bases; bases with no gene match: 7. The CDR3 extends over 15 amino acids. From germline, CDR1 is SGHDT and CDR2 YYEEEE. The CDR3, as DNA: TGTGCCAGCAGCTTGGATACTGTGGGAGGGGAGACCCAGTACTTC. Amino acids: CASSLDTVGGETQYF.

This chain links TRBV12-3 or TRBV12-4 with TRBJ1-1; D is undetermined. V dropped 7 bases and J dropped 5 bases, with 11 bases sitting between them. The CDR3 has 12 residues. The CDR3 sequence: CASTFLGTEAFF. CDR3 DNA sequence: TGTGCCAGCACCTTTTTGGGGACTGAAGCTTTCTTT.

The V and J genes are TRBV29-1 and TRBJ1-4; D is perhaps TRBD1 (6 bases). Trimming took 4 bases from V and 8 from J, leaving 17 bases between them. The CDR3 contains 14 residues. Germline lookup yields CDR1 SQVTM and CDR2 ANQGSEA. The CDR3 DNA follows: TGCAGCGTTGCCAAGGGAATAAGGGGGGAAAAACTGTTTTTT. Protein: CSVAKGIRGEKLFF.

This chain links TRBV7-6 with TRBJ2-3, with D perhaps matching TRBD1 or TRBD2 (5 bases each). The V gene lost 5 bases and the J gene lost 2 bases, with 8 bases spanning the gap. CDR3 size: 13 residues. Per germline, CDR1 SGHVS and CDR2 FNYEAQ. In nucleotides, the CDR3 is TGTGCCAGCAGCATCGGGACCACAGATACGCAGTATTTT. Translating it yields CASSIGTTDTQYF.

V is TRBV4-1 and J is TRBJ2-1; 9 bases line up with TRBD2. V lost 0 bases, J lost 7 bases, and 4 bases stayed unmatched. Germline lookup yields CDR1 MGHRA and CDR2 YSYEKL. The CDR3 sequence is 15 residues long. CDR3 DNA sequence: TGCGCCAGCAGCCAAGATCGAAGCGGGGGGAATGAGCAGTTCTTC. As protein: CASSQDRSGGNEQFF.

The chain couples TRBV6-5 to TRBJ1-2; D unclear. CDR3 size: 14 residues. Germline lookup yields CDR1 MNHEY and CDR2 SVGAGI. Trimming stripped 0 bases from V and 6 bases from J, with 11 bases between. CDR3: CASSYSRSPNGYTF. The CDR3 nucleotides read TGTGCCAGCAGTTACTCTCGTAGTCCGAATGGCTACACCTTC.

A few counts support this clone. The CDR3 sequence: CASSIGGQGPYEQYF. CDR3 coding DNA: TGTGCCAGCAGTATAGGGGGACAGGGCCCCTACGAGCAGTACTTC. This chain joins TRBV6-5 and TRBJ2-7, with 9 bases lining up with TRBD1. Germline V gene sequence: CDR1 MNHEY, CDR2 SVGAGI. V shed 5 bases, J shed 2 bases, and the junction held 7 bases outside the gene matches. The CDR3 totals 15 residues.

The genes are TRBV5-1 and TRBJ1-1; D is unclear. This CDR3 is built from 15 residues. Deletions cut 0 bases from V and 1 base from J, with 10 bases between. Germline V gives CDR1 SGHRS, CDR2 YFSETQ. The CDR3 reads CASSLEGRKNTEAFF. The CDR3 DNA sequence: TGCGCCAGCAGCTTGGAAGGGAGAAAGAACACTGAAGCTTTCTTT.

The CDR3 DNA reads TGTGCCAGCAGCGATTCCGGGACAGCCCAAGAGACCCAGTACTTC. Protein sequence: CASSDSGTAQETQYF. The chain joins TRBV5-4 to TRBJ2-5; 7 bases align to TRBD1. This CDR3 spans 15 amino acids. Germline trimming cut 4 bases from V and 1 base from J; bases unmatched to any gene: 7. From germline, CDR1 is SGHNT and CDR2 YYREEE (reference sequence).

This clone was seen more than once but under ten times. The rearrangement uses TRBV2 and TRBJ1-6; 8 nucleotides align to TRBD1. The germline V gene has CDR1 SNHLY and CDR2 FYNNEI. The CDR3 loop spans 14 amino acids. V lost 6 bases, J lost 9 bases, and 7 bases stayed unmatched. CDR3 region: CASSPRTGSSPLHF. In nucleotides, the CDR3 is TGTGCCAGCAGCCCCCGGACAGGGAGTTCACCCCTCCACTTT.

The chain employs TRBV18 and TRBJ1-1; no firm D call. Germline loops: CDR1 KGHSH, CDR2 LQKENI. The CDR3 extends over 12 amino acids. V shed 2 bases and J shed 4 bases, with 5 bases lying between them. CDR3 sequence: CASSPDGTEAFF. The CDR3 nucleotides read TGTGCCAGCTCACCAGATGGCACTGAAGCTTTCTTT.

The rearrangement uses TRBV13 and TRBJ1-5; 7 positions match TRBD1. This CDR3 is 12 amino acids long. Germline CDR1 and CDR2: PRHDT and FYEKMQ (reference sequence). The ends lost 8 bases at V and 9 bases at J; junction bases unmatched: 7. CDR3 region: CASSRGLMPQHF. For the CDR3, the DNA is TGTGCCAGCTCTAGGGGGCTGATGCCCCAGCATTTT.

This clone turned up a few times. The rearrangement uses TRBV7-3 and TRBJ1-5; D uncertain. This CDR3 region has 16 residues. Trimming shortened V by 2 bases and J by 2 bases, and 13 bases separated the two germline ends. Germline CDR1 and CDR2: SGHTA and FQGTGA. CDR3 sequence reads: CASSLLVAPRNQPQHF. DNA of the CDR3: TGTGCCAGCAGCTTATTGGTCGCGCCTCGCAATCAGCCCCAGCATTTT.